Below are 22 T cell receptor beta chains sequenced from a single sample in a study of glioma-infiltrating T cells after dendritic cell vaccination. TCRdb's copy holds only in-frame clones and misses some; the assay was immunoSEQ multiplex PCR. The sample includes fewer than 65,000 clones, over 75% of them seen just once. Time point given: after dendritic cell vaccination, including at tumor progression/relapse. The sequenced sample was blood, obtained after dendritic cell vaccination. Receptors were obtained from a human donor with glioblastoma.

This clone is a singleton in its sample. This chain uses TRBV28 with TRBJ2-1, with TRBD2 matching over 7 bases. CDR1 and CDR2 from the germline V gene are MDHEN and SYDVKM. V trimming: 5 bases; J trimming: 9 bases; junction bases outside the gene matches: 7. This CDR3 is 13 amino acids long. CDR3 protein: CASSPGGVGEQFF. Written as DNA, the CDR3 is TGTGCCAGCAGTCCGGGAGGAGTTGGTGAGCAGTTCTTC.

The CDR3 protein is CASSLSRNEQFF. The CDR3 nucleotides read TGTGCCAGCAGTTTAAGTAGAAATGAGCAGTTCTTC. The rearrangement uses TRBV28 and TRBJ2-1; no firm D call. Trimming took 2 bases from V and 7 from J, leaving 6 bases between them. The CDR3 loop spans 12 amino acids. Germline-derived CDR1 and CDR2 are MDHEN and SYDVKM.

J is TRBJ2-7 and V is TRBV27; the match to TRBD2 covers 7 bases. J gave up 0 bases and V 2 bases, and 4 bases lay outside the gene matches. CDR1 is MNHEY, CDR2 SMNVEV, per germline (reference sequence). The CDR3 totals 15 residues. This CDR3 reads CASSLKRGSSYEQYF. The CDR3 nucleotides read TGTGCCAGCAGTTTAAAGCGCGGGAGCTCCTACGAGCAGTACTTC.

This clone is labeled as medium-sized. This chain links TRBV15 with TRBJ1-5, with 7 bases fitting TRBD1. The germline V gene encodes CDR1 LNHNV and CDR2 YYDKDF (reference sequence). The V segment lost 0 bases and the J segment 7 bases; nucleotides outside the gene matches: 9. The CDR3 length is 16 residues. CDR3 loop: CATSRDPGEGGQPQHF. In nucleotides, the CDR3 is TGTGCCACCAGCAGAGATCCAGGGGAAGGGGGCCAGCCCCAGCATTTT.

This chain joins TRBV6-4 and TRBJ2-2; 8 bases align to TRBD2. V was clipped by 6 bases and J by 4 bases; unmatched bases: 4. Germline loops: CDR1 MRHNA, CDR2 SNTAGT. This CDR3 is 14 amino acids long. The CDR3 spells CASRDSGVTGELFF. DNA for the CDR3: TGTGCCAGCAGAGATAGCGGGGTCACCGGGGAGCTGTTTTTT.

The sample holds one count of this clone. V usage is TRBV6-5 and J usage is TRBJ2-7; no firm D call. The CDR3 is 11 residues long. Germline assignment: CDR1 MNHEY and CDR2 SVGAGI. V was shortened by 5 bases and J by 3 bases, with 5 bases between the two germline ends. The CDR3: CASSRDYEQYF. CDR3 bases: TGTGCCAGCAGTCGCGACTACGAGCAGTACTTC.

The sample holds one count of this clone. The chain carries TRBV6-5 and TRBJ2-1; D is undetermined. Trimming removed 5 bases at V and 3 bases at J, with 2 bases between. There are 11 residues in the CDR3. Germline CDR1 reads MNHEY; CDR2 reads SVGAGI. CDR3 DNA: TGTGCCAGCAGTCTCTACAATGAGCAGTTCTTC. This sequence encodes CASSLYNEQFF.

This rearrangement joins TRBV10-3 to TRBJ2-1, with D possibly matching TRBD2 (5 bases). V lost 6 bases to trimming and J lost 8 bases, with 17 bases between them. The CDR3 length is 14 residues. CDR1 and CDR2 from the germline V gene are ENHRY and SYGVKD. The DNA of the CDR3 is TGTGCCATCAGGGAGACGATACGGGGAGATGAGCAGTTCTTC. Amino acids: CAIRETIRGDEQFF.

The chain is built from TRBV6-5 and TRBJ2-7; TRBD1 agrees at 9 bases. With 6 bases clipped from V and 3 bases from J, the junction kept 6 bases outside the gene matches. The CDR3 covers 14 residues. Per germline, CDR1 MNHEY and CDR2 SVGAGI. The CDR3 protein is CASRKLTGGYEQYF. CDR3 sequence (DNA): TGTGCCAGCAGAAAACTGACAGGGGGCTACGAGCAGTACTTC.

The CDR3 nucleotides are TGTGCCAGCAGTTTATTCCCCCCTAGCGCGGGCCCGGGTGGGAATGAGCAGTTCTTC. Amino acids: CASSLFPPSAGPGGNEQFF. The chain couples TRBV28 to TRBJ2-1; perhaps TRBD2 as D (6 bases). V was clipped by 1 base and J by 7 bases, with 26 bases between them. This CDR3 is built from 19 residues. Germline V gene sequence: CDR1 MDHEN, CDR2 SYDVKM.

The chain recombines TRBV21-1 with TRBJ1-1; the table assigns TRBD1, which was not confirmed against the DNA. TRBV21-1 is reported as a pseudogene. The CDR3 totals 13 residues. CDR3 protein: CARRQVMNTEAFF. CDR3 DNA sequence: TGTGCCAGGAGACAGGTTATGAACACTGAAGCTTTCTTT.

The chain couples TRBV11-2 to TRBJ2-1; 7 bases align to TRBD1. The CDR3 spans 15 residues. V lost 5 bases and J lost 0; bases outside the gene matches: 4. Germline CDR1 reads SGHAT; CDR2 reads FQNNGV. In nucleotides, the CDR3 is TGTGCCAGCAGCCAGGGGGTACTCTCCTACAATGAGCAGTTCTTC. Residues: CASSQGVLSYNEQFF.

V is TRBV7-9 and J is TRBJ2-7, with 11 bases that match TRBD2. J was trimmed by 2 bases and V by 1 base; bases with no gene match: 7. Germline CDR1 SEHNR, CDR2 FQNEAQ (reference sequence). The CDR3 contains 17 residues. The CDR3 sequence: CASSLGLGTSGTYEQYF. The CDR3 nucleotides read TGTGCCAGCAGCTTAGGTCTAGGGACTAGCGGAACCTACGAGCAGTACTTC.

V and J are TRBV28 and TRBJ1-2, with no clear D. Trimming shortened V by 7 bases and J by 4 bases, and 10 bases separated the two germline ends. The CDR3 is 12 amino acids. Germline values: CDR1 MDHEN, CDR2 SYDVKM. The CDR3 DNA follows: TGTGCCAGCATGGGAGTAATCTATGGCTACACCTTC. It encodes CASMGVIYGYTF.

The chain combines TRBV30 with TRBJ1-6; 8 positions agree with TRBD1. The CDR3 covers 16 residues. J was trimmed by 7 bases and V by 2 bases; bases with no gene match: 10. Germline V gives CDR1 GTSNPN, CDR2 SVGIG (reference sequence). The CDR3, as DNA: TGTGCCTGGAGTACCAGTGGACAGGGACGAAATTCACCCCTCCACTTT. This codes for CAWSTSGQGRNSPLHF.

J is TRBJ2-5 and V is TRBV10-3; 7 nucleotides align to TRBD2. V was clipped by 10 bases and J by 5 bases; unmatched bases: 10. The CDR3 totals 13 residues. The V gene's germline CDR1 is ENHRY and CDR2 SYGVKD. The CDR3: CATTGLVTETQYF. The DNA of the CDR3 is TGTGCCACCACAGGACTAGTTACGGAGACCCAGTACTTC.

The chain joins TRBV6-4 to TRBJ2-1; D may be TRBD1 (6 bases). The CDR3 is made up of 12 amino acids. The germline CDR1 and CDR2 sequences are MRHNA and SNTAGT. Between the trimmed V and J ends, which lost 6 bases and 7 bases, there was a span of 10 bases. The CDR3 spells CASRGDTNEQFF. CDR3 DNA: TGTGCCAGCAGGGGGGACACGAATGAGCAGTTCTTC.

The chain carries TRBV10-3 and TRBJ2-7; perhaps TRBD2 as D (6 bases). Looked up from germline, CDR1 is ENHRY and CDR2 is SYGVKD. Trimming pared 4 bases from V and 6 bases from J, leaving 13 bases between. The CDR3 extends over 13 amino acids. CDR3 region: CAISVSGSAEQYF. DNA of the CDR3: TGTGCCATCAGTGTCTCCGGGAGTGCCGAGCAGTACTTC.

The V gene is TRBV4-3, the J gene TRBJ2-3, with D perhaps TRBD1 (5 bases). This CDR3 comprises 16 residues. The V end lost 1 base, the J end lost 0 bases, and 11 bases lay between the germline ends. The germline V gene encodes CDR1 LGHNA and CDR2 YSLEER. The CDR3 bases are TGCGCCAGCAGCCAAGGACAGTTTAGGAGCACAGATACGCAGTATTTT. It specifies CASSQGQFRSTDTQYF.

The genes are TRBV19 and TRBJ2-3; 7 bases align to TRBD1. CDR1 and CDR2 (germline): LNHDA, SQIVND (reference sequence). The CDR3 runs to 16 residues. Trimming cost V 3 bases and J 2 bases; bases outside gene matches: 8. The CDR3 protein is CASSMGTATPTDTQYF. CDR3 DNA: TGTGCCAGTAGTATGGGGACAGCCACCCCCACAGATACGCAGTATTTT.

The chain is built from TRBV10-3 and TRBJ2-2; D is undetermined. V lost 3 bases and J lost 2, with 13 bases in between. The CDR3 is 16 amino acids. CDR1 is ENHRY and CDR2 is SYGVKD in the germline V gene. The CDR3 protein is CAISDLHRINTGELFF. CDR3 sequence (DNA): TGTGCCATCAGTGACTTGCACAGAATAAACACCGGGGAGCTGTTTTTT.

The rearrangement links TRBV5-6 to TRBJ2-3, with D unclear. Germline lookup yields CDR1 SGHDT and CDR2 YYEEEE. This CDR3 is 14 amino acids long. Trimming removed 6 bases at V and 4 bases at J, with 15 bases between. The chain's CDR3 is CASKRRMSADTQYF. As DNA, the CDR3 is TGTGCCAGCAAACGGCGGATGTCCGCAGATACGCAGTATTTT.